This T cell receptor (beta chain) was documented in a study of prognosis after radiotherapy for stage I lung cancer. This clonotype showed up just once. The trim removed 2 bases at V and 4 bases at J, leaving 12 bases unmatched. The CDR3 spans 17 residues. Germline CDR1 MDHEN, CDR2 SYDVKM. From genomic DNA, TCR beta CDR3 was amplified by two-round multiplex PCR. Amplification in first-round PCR relied on primers specific to each TRBV and TRBJ gene. TCRdb processed the multiplex PCR reads anew with MiXCR; each CDR3 protein has one entry. Of fewer than 30,000 distinct CDR3 sequences in the sample, just over 45% are singletons; the top ten hold more than 13%.

The sequence derives from a donor aged 50 or older with non-small cell lung cancer. This specimen consisted of PBMCs, obtained before or after stereotactic body radiation therapy (not recorded which). The chain employs TRBV28 and TRBJ2-7, with TRBD1 identical over 9 bases. The CDR3 DNA sequence: TGTGCCAGCAGTTTAAGGGGCCCGGGACAGGGTAATTACGAGCAGTACTTC. Translation: CASSLRGPGQGNYEQYF.